This T cell receptor (beta chain) was identified during a study of a mutant IDH1 vaccine in newly diagnosed glioma. V was shortened by 3 bases and J by 4 bases, with 7 bases between the two germline ends. Germline CDR1 LNHDA, CDR2 SQIVND (reference sequence). This CDR3 spans 13 amino acids. This clone came up a few times. Its antigen is not identified. The sample has other DNA sequences that encode this CDR3 too. The method was immunoSEQ multiplex PCR; TCRdb's version includes in-frame clones alone and lacks a portion of them. The data show 25,000 to 30,000 clones, 87% seen once. Time point indicated: week 5, during vaccination. Doses comprised 300 ug of mutant IDH1 20-mer peptide each, plus topical imiquimod.

This sequence was found in a woman in her thirties or forties with glioma. Some clones in this sample may be carry-over from other donors' samples. The sample in question was peripheral blood mononuclear cells (PBMCs), obtained from a glioma patient whose treatment included an IDH1 peptide vaccine. The chain uses TRBV19 and TRBJ1-5, with D perhaps TRBD1 (5 bases). Written as DNA, the CDR3 is TGTGCCAGTAGTATGGGGGGGAATCAGCCCCAGCATTTT. It specifies CASSMGGNQPQHF.